This paragraph covers one T cell receptor beta chain sequence. There is no known antigen for this receptor. One base away there is no much larger clone; base qualities are not given. CDR1 and CDR2, looked up from the germline V gene, are SGHRS and YFSETQ. The CDR3, from cysteine to phenylalanine, totals 15 residues. Of all the DNA, just the CDR3 is kept, 45 bases in frame from base 1. V and J are trimmed by 4 bases and 8 bases, and the gene matches miss 9 bases of the junction. This sample was included in a study of blood T cells in healthy people across ages (dated by TCRdb to about 2015). The study in broad terms: In model experiments, template switching captured about one uniquely barcoded TCR beta cDNA molecule for every two T cells. The study measured age-related changes in TCR beta repertoire diversity using deep sequencing normalized with unique cDNA molecular identifiers. Donors were grouped into four age groups: young (average 16 years), middle-aged (roughly 38), aged (roughly 67) and long-lived (roughly 80). To avoid experimental bias, donors of different ages were distributed randomly across sequencing lanes. Two additional independent replicas of 1 million unique cDNA reads from the same blood draw were analyzed for two donors (one aged 18 to 29 and one aged 80 or older).

The investigation overall reported the following: The long-lived group showed more naive CD4+ T cells, fewer expanded clones and increased TCR diversity than the aged group, suggesting age selection. Conclusive comparison of naive and antigen-experienced compartments was prevented by the profiling of bulk unsorted PBMCs. The CMV infection status of donors was not known, potentially confounding age-related changes in expanded clonotypes. The percentage of naive T cells measured by flow cytometry correlated strongly with observed TCR beta diversity. Observed TCR beta diversity per million T cells fell roughly linearly with age, and a significant reduction was already apparent by age about 43. Total diversity estimates from one million sequenced T cells were considered lower bounds and underestimates.

Donors were roughly 40 systemically healthy Caucasian individuals from Russia aged 6 to 90 years. Each donor gave ten milliliters of peripheral blood, drawn into EDTA-treated Vacutainer tubes. Ficoll-Paque density-gradient centrifugation was used to isolate PBMCs, with at least 6.5 million per sample. Total RNA was extracted from PBMCs with Trizol reagent, with at least 6 micrograms obtained per sample. Naive CD45RAhigh/CD27high T cell percentages were measured by flow cytometry on a PBMC aliquot from every donor. The library relied on 5' RACE. Sequenced using an Illumina HiSeq 2500. A second about 7 to 11 cycle PCR used a sample-barcoded 5' primer and a J-beta primer mix. A template-switch 5' adaptor carrying 12 random nucleotides introduced a unique molecular identifier onto each TCR beta cDNA molecule. Each sample yielded at least 2.5 million CDR3-containing paired-end reads. All of the RNA was converted into first-strand cDNA using the Mint cDNA synthesis kit, with a TRBC-specific oligonucleotide serving as the primer. All cDNA was treated with uracil-DNA glycosylase and then went through a first 18-cycle PCR with the universal primers M1SS and BC2_uni_R. As for the original processing: For normalization, 1 million high-quality reads were randomly selected from each sample, with every read carrying a distinct molecular identifier. Reads sharing molecular identifiers were discarded rather than binned into consensus sequences. MiTCR, run with a Q25 quality threshold and the strictest error-elimination algorithm, handled CDR3 identification, clonotype clustering and error correction. A nonparametric unseen species model with Euler transformation was used to estimate a lower bound on total TCR beta diversity. TCRdb applied fastp at Q25 and MiXCR to the public reads, then kept only in-frame beta chains. Rows matching on CDR3 protein sequence are summarized as one entry with the most common DNA and genes. TCRdb, not the original authors, processed these V and J calls. The sample contains 270,000 or so distinct CDR3 sequences, 27% of them found a single time. Of the sample, 29% is held by the ten largest clones.

The sequenced sample consisted of blood. The TCR comes from a woman in her 70s in good health. The chain uses TRBV5-1 and TRBJ1-4, with 9 central nucleotides matching TRBD1. The sequence in DNA is TGCGCCAGCAGCCTTCGGACAGGGGTGGGGGAAAAACTGTTTTTT. The resulting protein is CASSLRTGVGEKLFF.